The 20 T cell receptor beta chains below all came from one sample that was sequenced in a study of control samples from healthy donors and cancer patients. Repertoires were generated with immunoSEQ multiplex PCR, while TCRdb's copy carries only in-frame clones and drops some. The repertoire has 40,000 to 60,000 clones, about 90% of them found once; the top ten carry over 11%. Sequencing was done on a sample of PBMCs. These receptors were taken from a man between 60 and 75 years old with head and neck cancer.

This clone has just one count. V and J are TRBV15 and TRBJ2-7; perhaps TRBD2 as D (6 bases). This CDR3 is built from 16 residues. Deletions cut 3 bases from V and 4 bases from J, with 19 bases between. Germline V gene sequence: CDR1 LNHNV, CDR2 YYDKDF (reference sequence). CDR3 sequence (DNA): TGTGCCACCAGCAGCCAGACCTTACCCGGGGGATACGAGCAGTACTTC. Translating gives CATSSQTLPGGYEQYF.

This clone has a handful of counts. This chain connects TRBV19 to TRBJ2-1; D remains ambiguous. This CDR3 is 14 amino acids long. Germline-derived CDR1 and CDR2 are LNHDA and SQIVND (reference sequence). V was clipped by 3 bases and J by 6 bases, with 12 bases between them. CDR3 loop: CASSIDGKGNEQFF. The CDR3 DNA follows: TGTGCCAGTAGTATTGATGGGAAAGGCAATGAGCAGTTCTTC.

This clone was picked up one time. The CDR3 DNA sequence: TGCGCCAGCAGCCAAGTCACAGGGGGAGTTACAGATACGCAGTATTTT. Its translation: CASSQVTGGVTDTQYF. This chain joins TRBV4-3 and TRBJ2-3, with 8 nucleotides matching TRBD1. Germline V gene lookup returns CDR1 LGHNA and CDR2 YSLEER. The J segment lost 3 bases and the V segment lost 1 base, leaving 6 bases of the junction unmatched. This CDR3 is 16 amino acids long.

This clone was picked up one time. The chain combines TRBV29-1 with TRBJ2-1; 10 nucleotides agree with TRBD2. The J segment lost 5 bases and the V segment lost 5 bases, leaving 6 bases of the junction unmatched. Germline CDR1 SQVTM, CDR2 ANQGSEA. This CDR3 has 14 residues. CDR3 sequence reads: CSVRAGGPNNEQFF. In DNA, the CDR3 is TGCAGCGTTCGAGCGGGGGGGCCGAACAATGAGCAGTTCTTC.

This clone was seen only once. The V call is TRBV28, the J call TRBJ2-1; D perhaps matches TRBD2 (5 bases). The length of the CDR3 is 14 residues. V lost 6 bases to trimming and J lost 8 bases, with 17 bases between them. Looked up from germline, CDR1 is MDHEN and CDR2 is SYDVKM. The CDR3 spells CASRSLLAGDEQFF. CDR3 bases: TGTGCCAGCAGGTCACTTTTGGCGGGTGATGAGCAGTTCTTC.

The CDR3, as DNA: TGTGCCAGCAGTGAAACGACTAGCGGATACAATGAGCAGTTCTTC. It yields the protein CASSETTSGYNEQFF. The chain uses TRBV6-1 and TRBJ2-1, with 9 bases fitting TRBD2. Looked up from germline, CDR1 is MNHNS and CDR2 is SASEGT. The CDR3 loop spans 15 amino acids. V dropped 2 bases and J dropped 4; count of bases not matched to a gene: 3.

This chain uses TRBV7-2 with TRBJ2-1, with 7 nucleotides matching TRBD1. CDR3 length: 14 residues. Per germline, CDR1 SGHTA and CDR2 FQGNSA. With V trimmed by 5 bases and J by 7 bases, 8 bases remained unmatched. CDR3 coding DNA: TGTGCCAGCAGCGGAGACAGGGTTTTAAATGAGCAGTTCTTC. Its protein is CASSGDRVLNEQFF.

For the CDR3, the DNA is TGTGCCAGTAGTTCTGCAGGGCGAAGGAGTTACGAGCAGTACTTC. As protein: CASSSAGRRSYEQYF. The chain is built from TRBV19 and TRBJ2-7; weak D call: TRBD1 (5 bases). The CDR3 has 15 amino acids. Germline V CDR1 and CDR2: LNHDA, SQIVND (reference sequence). Trimming pared 5 bases from V and 4 bases from J, leaving 18 bases between. Complete variable domain (other parts from reference TRBV19 and TRBJ2-7): DGGITQSPKYLFRKEGQNVTLSCEQNLNHDAMYWYRQDPGQGLRLIYYSQIVNDFQKGDIAEGYSVSREKKESFPLTVTSAQKNPTAFYLCASSSAGRRSYEQYFGPGTRLTVT.

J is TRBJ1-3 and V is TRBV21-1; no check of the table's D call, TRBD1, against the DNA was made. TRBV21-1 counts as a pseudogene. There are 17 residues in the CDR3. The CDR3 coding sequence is TGTGCCAGCAGCAAAGAATCAGGCAGACCCTCTGGAAACACCATATATTTT. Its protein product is CASSKESGRPSGNTIYF.

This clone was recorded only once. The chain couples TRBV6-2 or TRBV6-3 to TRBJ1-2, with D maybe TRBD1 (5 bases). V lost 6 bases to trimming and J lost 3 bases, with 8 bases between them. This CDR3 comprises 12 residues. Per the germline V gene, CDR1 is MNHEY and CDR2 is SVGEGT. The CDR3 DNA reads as TGTGCCAGCAGCAGACAGTACTATGGCTACACCTTC. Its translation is CASSRQYYGYTF.

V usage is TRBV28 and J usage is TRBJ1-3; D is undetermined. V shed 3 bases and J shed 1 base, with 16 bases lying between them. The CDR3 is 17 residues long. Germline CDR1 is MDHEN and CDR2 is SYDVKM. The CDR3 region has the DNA TGTGCCAGCAGTTTTCCGACGGACGTCGGTTCTGGAAACACCATATATTTT. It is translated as CASSFPTDVGSGNTIYF.

Here the CDR3 DNA reads TGTGCCAGCAGTACCGTGGAGAGCTCTGGAAACACCATATATTTT. Translating it yields CASSTVESSGNTIYF. The chain carries TRBV25-1 and TRBJ1-3; no definite D call. Deletions cut 5 bases from V and 0 bases from J, with 11 bases between. The germline gives CDR1 MGHDK, CDR2 SYGVNS. CDR3 length: 15 amino acids.

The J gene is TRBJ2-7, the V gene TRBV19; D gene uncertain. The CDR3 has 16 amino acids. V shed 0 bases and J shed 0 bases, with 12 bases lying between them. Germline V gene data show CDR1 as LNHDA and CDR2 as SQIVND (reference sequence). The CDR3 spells CASSIDLLGSSYEQYF. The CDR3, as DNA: TGTGCCAGTAGTATAGATCTGCTCGGTTCCTCCTACGAGCAGTACTTC.

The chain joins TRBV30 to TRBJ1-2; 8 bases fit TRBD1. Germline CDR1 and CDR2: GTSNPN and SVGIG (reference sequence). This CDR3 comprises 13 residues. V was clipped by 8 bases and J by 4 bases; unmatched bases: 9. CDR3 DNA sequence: TGTGCCGGCCGGACAGGGAATACCTATGGCTACACCTTC. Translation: CAGRTGNTYGYTF.

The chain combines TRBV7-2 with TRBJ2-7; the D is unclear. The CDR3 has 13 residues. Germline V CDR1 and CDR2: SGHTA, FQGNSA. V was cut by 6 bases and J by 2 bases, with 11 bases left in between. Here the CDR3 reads CASSSTATYEQYF. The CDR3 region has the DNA TGTGCCAGCAGTTCTACAGCTACCTACGAGCAGTACTTC. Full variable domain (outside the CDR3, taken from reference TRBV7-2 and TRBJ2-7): GAGVSQSPSNKVTEKGKDVELRCDPISGHTALYWYRQSLGQGLEFLIYFQGNSAPDKSGLPSDRFSAERTGGSVSTLTIQRTQQEDSAVYLCASSSTATYEQYFGPGTRLTVT.

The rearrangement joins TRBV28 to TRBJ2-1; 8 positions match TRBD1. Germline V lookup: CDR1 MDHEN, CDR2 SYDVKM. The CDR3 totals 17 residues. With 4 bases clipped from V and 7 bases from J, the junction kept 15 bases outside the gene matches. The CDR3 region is CASSSLPWRTGRNEQFF. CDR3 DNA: TGTGCCAGCAGTTCCCTCCCATGGCGGACAGGGAGGAATGAGCAGTTCTTC.

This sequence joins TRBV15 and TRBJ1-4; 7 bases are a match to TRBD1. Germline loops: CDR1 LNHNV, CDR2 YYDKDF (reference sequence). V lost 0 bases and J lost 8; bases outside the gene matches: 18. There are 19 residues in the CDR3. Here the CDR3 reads CATSREWGVEGAGKEKLFF. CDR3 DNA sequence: TGTGCCACCAGCAGAGAGTGGGGGGTGGAGGGGGCAGGAAAAGAAAAACTGTTTTTT.

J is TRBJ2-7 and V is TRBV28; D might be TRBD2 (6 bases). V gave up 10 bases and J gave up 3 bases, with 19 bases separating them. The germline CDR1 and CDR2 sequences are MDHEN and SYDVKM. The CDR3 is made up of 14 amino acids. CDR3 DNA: TGTGCCACCCACGGAGGGGCGTTACACTACGAGCAGTACTTC. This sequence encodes CATHGGALHYEQYF.

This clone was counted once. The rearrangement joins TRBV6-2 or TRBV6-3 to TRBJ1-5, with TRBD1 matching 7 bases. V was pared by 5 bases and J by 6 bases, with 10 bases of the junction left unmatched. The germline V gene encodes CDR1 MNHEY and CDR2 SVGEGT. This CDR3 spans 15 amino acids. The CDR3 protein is CASSTQRQGGQPQHF. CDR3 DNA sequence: TGTGCCAGCAGTACCCAGCGGCAGGGGGGTCAGCCCCAGCATTTT.

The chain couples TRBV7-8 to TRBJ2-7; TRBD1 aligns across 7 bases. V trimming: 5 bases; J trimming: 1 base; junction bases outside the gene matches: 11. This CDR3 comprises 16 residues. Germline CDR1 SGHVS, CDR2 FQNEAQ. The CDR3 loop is CASSQGSGQISYEQYF. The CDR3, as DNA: TGTGCCAGCAGCCAAGGGTCGGGACAGATATCCTACGAGCAGTACTTC.